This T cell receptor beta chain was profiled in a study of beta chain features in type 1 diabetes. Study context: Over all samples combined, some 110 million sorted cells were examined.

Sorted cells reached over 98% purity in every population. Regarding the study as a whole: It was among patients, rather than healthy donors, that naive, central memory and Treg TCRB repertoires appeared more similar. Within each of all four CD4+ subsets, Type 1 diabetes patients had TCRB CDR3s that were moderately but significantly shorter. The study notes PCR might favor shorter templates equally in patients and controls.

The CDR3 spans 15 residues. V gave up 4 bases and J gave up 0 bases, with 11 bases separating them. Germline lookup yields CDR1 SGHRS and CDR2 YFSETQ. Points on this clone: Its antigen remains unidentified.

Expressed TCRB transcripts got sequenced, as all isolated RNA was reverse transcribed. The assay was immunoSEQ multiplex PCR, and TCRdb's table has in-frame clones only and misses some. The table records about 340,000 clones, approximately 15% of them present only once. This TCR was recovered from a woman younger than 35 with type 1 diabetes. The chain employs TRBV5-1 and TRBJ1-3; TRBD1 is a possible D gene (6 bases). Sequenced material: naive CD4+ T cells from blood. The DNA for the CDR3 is TGCGCCAGCAGCCTCGGGACATACTCTGGAAACACCATATATTTT. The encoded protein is CASSLGTYSGNTIYF.